This T cell receptor beta chain was observed in a study of human T cells and chemical hapten exposure (dated by TCRdb to the early 2020s). Regarding the complete study: The libraries were sequenced as a pool, and the TCR yield per sample differed mostly because of small variations in library volumes within the pool. For every blood RNA sample, sequencing covered both the TCR alpha and TCR beta chains. The study tracked peripheral blood TCR repertoire changes in vivo during primary and secondary sensitization to the hapten diphenylcyclopropenone (DPC) in alopecia patients.

This clonotype was recorded at least ten times. The antigen this receptor binds is unknown. Base qualities were left out, and no much larger clone turns up one base away. According to the germline V gene (reference sequence), CDR1 reads MNHEY and CDR2 reads SMNVEV. Trimming at the junction amounts to 6 bases on V and 7 bases on J, and the germline ends lie 8 bases apart. Including the terminal cysteine and phenylalanine, the CDR3 comprises 11 residues. CDR3 DNA only is kept here, 33 bases in frame from base 1. General conclusions and limits of the study: DPC sensitization did not change how many TCRs were above 1 in 1000 frequency, and no evidence was found of alterations in global repertoire structure. After repeated subsampling, the strength of the expansion versus patch-test correlation and the threshold at which it became significant changed.

Per the publication, the time point label means: healthy volunteer bleed at 2 weeks. Total RNA was extracted from unfractionated whole blood that had been collected in Tempus Blood RNA tubes. Five or six healthy volunteers served as TCR sequencing controls and were bled at day 0, 2 weeks and 6 weeks. Libraries were prepared through RACE. The sequencing machine was a NextSeq 500. Library preparation attached unique molecular identifiers to individual cDNA molecules for quantitative, reproducible TCR counting. From the authors' description of their analysis: The median number of TCRs per sample was approximately 98,000, ranging from roughly 23,224 to 690,600. V, J and CDR3 annotation of the TCR reads was performed with the Decombinator software suite. For the PS versus PT1 abundance plots, all samples were subsampled to the same number of TCRs (28,000). TCRs were defined as expanded if absent before sensitization and observed at least eight times at the 2-week time point. The raw public data were reprocessed by TCRdb itself: fastp quality trimming at Q25, MiXCR clonotype calling, in-frame beta chains only. Each entry is one CDR3 protein sequence, shown with its most common DNA and genes. The V and J calls come from TCRdb's annotation, not from the publication. Across this sample there are about 130,000 distinct CDR3 sequences, with about 8.2% seen only once. Roughly 2% of the sample is taken by the ten largest.

Sequencing used whole blood. Recombination linked TRBV27 to TRBJ2-3; the D segment could be TRBD2, given 5 matching bases. The sequence was obtained from a male donor in good health. Some clones in this sample may be carry-over from other donors' samples. The CDR3 corresponds to CASRLGNTQYF. The DNA sequence reads TGTGCCAGCAGACTAGGTAATACGCAGTATTTT.